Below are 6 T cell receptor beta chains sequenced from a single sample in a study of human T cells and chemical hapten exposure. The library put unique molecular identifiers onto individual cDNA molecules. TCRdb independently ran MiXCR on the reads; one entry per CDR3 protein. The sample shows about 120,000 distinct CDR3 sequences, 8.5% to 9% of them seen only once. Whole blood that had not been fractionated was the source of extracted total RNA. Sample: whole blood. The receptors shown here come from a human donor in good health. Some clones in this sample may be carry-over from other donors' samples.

CDR3: CASSPPGKGTDTQYF. The CDR3 DNA follows: TGTGCCAGCAGCCCTCCGGGAAAGGGCACAGATACGCAGTATTTT. V usage is TRBV7-6 and J usage is TRBJ2-3; weak D call: TRBD2 (5 bases). Germline V gene lookup returns CDR1 SGHVS and CDR2 FNYEAQ. Trimming took 5 bases from V and 1 from J, leaving 13 bases between them. This CDR3 is 15 amino acids long.

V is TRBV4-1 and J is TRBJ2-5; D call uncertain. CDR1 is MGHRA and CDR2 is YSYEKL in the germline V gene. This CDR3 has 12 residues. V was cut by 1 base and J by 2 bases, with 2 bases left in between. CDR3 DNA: TGCGCCAGCAGCCAAGGTCAAGAGACCCAGTACTTC. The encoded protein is CASSQGQETQYF.

The CDR3: CAIQGGTGELFF. DNA of the CDR3: TGTGCCATCCAGGGTGGCACCGGGGAGCTGTTTTTT. The chain uses TRBV10-3 and TRBJ2-2, with D maybe TRBD1 (5 bases). CDR1 is ENHRY, CDR2 SYGVKD, per germline. The length of the CDR3 is 12 residues. Trimming shortened V by 8 bases and J by 4 bases, and 8 bases separated the two germline ends.

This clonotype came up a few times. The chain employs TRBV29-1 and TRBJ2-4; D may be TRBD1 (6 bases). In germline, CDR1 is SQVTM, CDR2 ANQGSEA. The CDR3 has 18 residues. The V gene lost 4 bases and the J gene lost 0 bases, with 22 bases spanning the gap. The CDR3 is CSVGNLGQRGLAKNIQYF. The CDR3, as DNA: TGCAGCGTTGGGAATTTAGGACAGAGAGGATTAGCCAAAAACATTCAGTACTTC.

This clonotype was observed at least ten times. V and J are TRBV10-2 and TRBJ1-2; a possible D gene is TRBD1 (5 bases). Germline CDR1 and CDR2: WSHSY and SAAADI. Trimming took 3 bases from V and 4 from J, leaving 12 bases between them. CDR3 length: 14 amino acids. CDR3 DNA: TGCGCCAGCAGTGAAGGGACTCGTTTCTATGGCTACACCTTC. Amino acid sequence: CASSEGTRFYGYTF.

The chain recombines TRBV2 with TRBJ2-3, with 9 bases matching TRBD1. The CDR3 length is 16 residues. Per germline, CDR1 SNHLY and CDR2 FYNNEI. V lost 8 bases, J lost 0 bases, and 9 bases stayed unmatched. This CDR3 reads CASVQLQGASTDTQYF. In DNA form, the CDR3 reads TGTGCCAGCGTTCAGTTACAGGGGGCGAGCACAGATACGCAGTATTTT.